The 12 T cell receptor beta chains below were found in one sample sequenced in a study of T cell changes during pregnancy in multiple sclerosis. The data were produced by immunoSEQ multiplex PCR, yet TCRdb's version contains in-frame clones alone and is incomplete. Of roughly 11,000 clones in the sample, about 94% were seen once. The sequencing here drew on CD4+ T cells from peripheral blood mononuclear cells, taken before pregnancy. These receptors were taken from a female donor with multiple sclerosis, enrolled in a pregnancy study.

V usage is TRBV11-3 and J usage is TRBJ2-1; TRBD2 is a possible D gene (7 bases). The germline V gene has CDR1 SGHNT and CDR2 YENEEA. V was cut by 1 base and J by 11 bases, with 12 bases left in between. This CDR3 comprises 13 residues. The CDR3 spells CASSLVWGGQQFF. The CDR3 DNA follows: TGTGCCAGCAGCTTAGTATGGGGGGGGCAGCAGTTCTTC.

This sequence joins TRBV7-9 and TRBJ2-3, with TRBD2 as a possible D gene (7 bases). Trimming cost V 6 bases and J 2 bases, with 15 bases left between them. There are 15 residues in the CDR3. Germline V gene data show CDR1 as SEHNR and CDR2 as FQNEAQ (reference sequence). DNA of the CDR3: TGTGCCAGCAGTACGGGGGGCATTATCACAGATACGCAGTATTTT. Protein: CASSTGGIITDTQYF.

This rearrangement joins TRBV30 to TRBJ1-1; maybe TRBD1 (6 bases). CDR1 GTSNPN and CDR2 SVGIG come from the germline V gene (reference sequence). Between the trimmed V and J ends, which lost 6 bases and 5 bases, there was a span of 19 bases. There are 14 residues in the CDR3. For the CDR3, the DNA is TGTGCCTGCGTGGGGGGGCGGGGGCGTACTGAAGCTTTCTTT. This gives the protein CACVGGRGRTEAFF.

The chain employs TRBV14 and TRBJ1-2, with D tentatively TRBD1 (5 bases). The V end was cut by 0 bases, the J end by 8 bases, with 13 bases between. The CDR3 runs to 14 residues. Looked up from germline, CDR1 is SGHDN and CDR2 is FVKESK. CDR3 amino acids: CASSQDSGRRGYTF. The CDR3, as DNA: TGTGCCAGCAGCCAAGATTCAGGGCGGAGAGGCTACACCTTC.

CDR3 loop: CASSLRPAGDTEAFF. DNA of the CDR3: TGCGCCAGCAGCTTACGCCCGGCGGGCGACACTGAAGCTTTCTTT. The chain couples TRBV5-1 to TRBJ1-1, with D unclear. This CDR3 has 15 amino acids. CDR1 and CDR2 from the germline V gene are SGHRS and YFSETQ. Trimming took off 2 bases at V and 3 bases at J, with 14 bases between the two ends.

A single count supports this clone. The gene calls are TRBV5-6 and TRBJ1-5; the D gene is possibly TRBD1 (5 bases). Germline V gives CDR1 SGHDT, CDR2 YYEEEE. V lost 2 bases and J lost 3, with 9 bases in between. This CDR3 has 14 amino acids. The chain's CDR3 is CASSFRGFNQPQHF. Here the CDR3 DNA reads TGTGCCAGCAGCTTTAGGGGTTTCAATCAGCCCCAGCATTTT. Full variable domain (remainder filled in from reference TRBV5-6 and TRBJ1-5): DAGVTQSPTHLIKTRGQQVTLRCSPKSGHDTVSWYQQALGQGPQFIFQYYEEEERQRGNFPDRFSGHQFPNYSSELNVNALLLGDSALYLCASSFRGFNQPQHFGDGTRLSIL.

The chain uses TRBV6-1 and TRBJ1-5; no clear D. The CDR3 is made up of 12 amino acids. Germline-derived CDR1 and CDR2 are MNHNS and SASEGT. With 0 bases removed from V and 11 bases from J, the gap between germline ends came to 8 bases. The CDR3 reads CASSEAIPAQHF. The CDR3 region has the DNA TGTGCCAGCAGTGAAGCTATCCCGGCCCAGCATTTT.

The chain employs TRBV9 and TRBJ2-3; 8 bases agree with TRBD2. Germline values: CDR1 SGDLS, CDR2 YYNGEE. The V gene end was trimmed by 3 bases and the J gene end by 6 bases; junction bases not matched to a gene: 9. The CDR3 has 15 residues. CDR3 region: CASSAGGFDGDTQYF. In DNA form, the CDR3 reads TGTGCCAGCAGCGCGGGGGGGTTTGATGGGGATACGCAGTATTTT.

The CDR3 DNA sequence: TGTGCCAGCAGTTTATCTGGGAGGGGCTACACCTTC. Translation: CASSLSGRGYTF. The V call is TRBV27, the J call TRBJ1-2; D not certain. Germline-derived CDR1 and CDR2 are MNHEY and SMNVEV (reference sequence). The CDR3 contains 12 residues. Trimming removed 0 bases at V and 8 bases at J, with 7 bases between.

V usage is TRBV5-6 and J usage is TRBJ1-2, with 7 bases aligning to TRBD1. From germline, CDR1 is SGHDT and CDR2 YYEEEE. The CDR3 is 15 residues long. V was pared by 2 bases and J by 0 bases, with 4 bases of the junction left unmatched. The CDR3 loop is CASSFRGTANYGYTF. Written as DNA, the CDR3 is TGTGCCAGCAGCTTCCGAGGGACAGCTAACTATGGCTACACCTTC.

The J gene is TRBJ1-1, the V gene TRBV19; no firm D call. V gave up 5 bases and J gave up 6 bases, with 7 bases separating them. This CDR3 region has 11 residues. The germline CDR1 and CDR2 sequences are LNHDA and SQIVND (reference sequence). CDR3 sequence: CASSGRAEAFF. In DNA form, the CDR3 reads TGTGCCAGTAGTGGGCGGGCTGAAGCTTTCTTT.

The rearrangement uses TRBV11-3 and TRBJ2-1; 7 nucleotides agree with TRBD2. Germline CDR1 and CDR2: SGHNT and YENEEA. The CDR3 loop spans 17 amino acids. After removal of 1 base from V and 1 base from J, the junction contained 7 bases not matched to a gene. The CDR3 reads CASSLGGKRGSYNEQFF. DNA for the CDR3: TGTGCCAGCAGCTTAGGTGGGAAGCGGGGATCCTACAATGAGCAGTTCTTC.